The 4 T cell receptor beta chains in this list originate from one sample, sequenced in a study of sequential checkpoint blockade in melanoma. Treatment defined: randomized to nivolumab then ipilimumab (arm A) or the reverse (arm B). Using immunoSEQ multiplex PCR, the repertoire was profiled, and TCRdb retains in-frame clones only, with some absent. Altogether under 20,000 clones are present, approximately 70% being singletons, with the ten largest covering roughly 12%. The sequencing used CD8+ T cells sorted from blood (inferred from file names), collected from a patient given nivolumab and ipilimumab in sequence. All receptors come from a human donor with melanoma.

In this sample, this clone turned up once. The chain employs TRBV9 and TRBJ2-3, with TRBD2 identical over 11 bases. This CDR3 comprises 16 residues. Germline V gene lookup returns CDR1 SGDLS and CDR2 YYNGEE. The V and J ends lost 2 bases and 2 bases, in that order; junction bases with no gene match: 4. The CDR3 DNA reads TGTGCCAGCAGCGTCCTAGCGGGGGGTACCACAGATACGCAGTATTTT. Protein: CASSVLAGGTTDTQYF. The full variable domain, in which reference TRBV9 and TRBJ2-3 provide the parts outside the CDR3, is DSGVTQTPKHLITATGQRVTLRCSPRSGDLSVYWYQQSLDQGLQFLIQYYNGEERAKGNILERFSAQQFPDLHSELNLSSLELGDSALYFCASSVLAGGTTDTQYFGPGTRLTVL.

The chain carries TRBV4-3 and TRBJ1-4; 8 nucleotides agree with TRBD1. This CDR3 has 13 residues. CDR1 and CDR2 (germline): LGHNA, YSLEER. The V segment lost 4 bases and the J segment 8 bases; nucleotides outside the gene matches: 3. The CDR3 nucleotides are TGCGCCAGCAGCCTCGGGACAGGAGAAAAACTGTTTTTT. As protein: CASSLGTGEKLFF.

The DNA of the CDR3 is TGTGCCAGCAGCTTGTTGGTGGGAGGGCCCCACGAGCAGTACTTC. Translating gives CASSLLVGGPHEQYF. This chain connects TRBV5-4 to TRBJ2-7; 7 nucleotides align to TRBD2. Germline loops: CDR1 SGHNT, CDR2 YYREEE (reference sequence). CDR3 length: 15 amino acids. After removal of 1 base from V and 5 bases from J, the junction contained 9 bases not matched to a gene.

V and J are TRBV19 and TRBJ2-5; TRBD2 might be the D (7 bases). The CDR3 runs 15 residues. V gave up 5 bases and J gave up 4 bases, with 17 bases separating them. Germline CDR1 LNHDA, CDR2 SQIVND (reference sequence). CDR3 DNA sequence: TGTGCCAGTAGTCCTCGGGGGGCCGAGGGAGAGACCCAGTACTTC. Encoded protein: CASSPRGAEGETQYF. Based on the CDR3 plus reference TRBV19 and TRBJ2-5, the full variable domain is DGGITQSPKYLFRKEGQNVTLSCEQNLNHDAMYWYRQDPGQGLRLIYYSQIVNDFQKGDIAEGYSVSREKKESFPLTVTSAQKNPTAFYLCASSPRGAEGETQYFGPGTRLLVL.